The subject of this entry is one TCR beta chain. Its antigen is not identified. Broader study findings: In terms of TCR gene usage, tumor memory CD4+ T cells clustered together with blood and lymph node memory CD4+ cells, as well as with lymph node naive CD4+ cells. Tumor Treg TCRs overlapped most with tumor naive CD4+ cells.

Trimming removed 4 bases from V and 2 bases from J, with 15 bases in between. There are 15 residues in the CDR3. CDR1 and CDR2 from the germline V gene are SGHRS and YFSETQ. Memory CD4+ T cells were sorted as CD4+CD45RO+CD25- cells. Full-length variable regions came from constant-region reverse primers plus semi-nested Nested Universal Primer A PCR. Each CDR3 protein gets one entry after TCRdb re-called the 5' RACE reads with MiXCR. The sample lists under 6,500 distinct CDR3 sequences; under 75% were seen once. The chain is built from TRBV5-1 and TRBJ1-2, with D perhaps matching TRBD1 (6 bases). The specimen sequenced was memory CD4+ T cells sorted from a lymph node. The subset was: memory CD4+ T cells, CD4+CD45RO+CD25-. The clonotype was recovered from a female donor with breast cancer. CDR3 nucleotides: TGCGCCAGCAGCCGAATCGCAGGGGCAAACTATGGCTACACCTTC. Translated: CASSRIAGANYGYTF.